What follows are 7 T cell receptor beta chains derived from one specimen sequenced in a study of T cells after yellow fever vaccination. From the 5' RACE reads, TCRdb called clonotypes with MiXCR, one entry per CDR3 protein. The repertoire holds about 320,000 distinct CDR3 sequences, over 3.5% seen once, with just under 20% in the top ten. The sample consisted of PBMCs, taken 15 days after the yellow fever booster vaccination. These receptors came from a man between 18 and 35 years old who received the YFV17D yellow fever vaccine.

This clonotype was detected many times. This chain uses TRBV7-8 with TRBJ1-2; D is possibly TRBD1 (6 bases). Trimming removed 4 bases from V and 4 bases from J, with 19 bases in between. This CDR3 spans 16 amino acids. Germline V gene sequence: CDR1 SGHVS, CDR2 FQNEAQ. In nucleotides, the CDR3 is TGTGCCAGCAGCTCCTCGTTGGACGGGGGGGCCTATGGCTACACCTTC. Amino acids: CASSSSLDGGAYGYTF.

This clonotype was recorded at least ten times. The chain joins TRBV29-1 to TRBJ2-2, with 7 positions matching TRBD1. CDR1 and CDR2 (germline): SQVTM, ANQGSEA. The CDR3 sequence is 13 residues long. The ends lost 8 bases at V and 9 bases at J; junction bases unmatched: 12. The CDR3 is CSFDREGSRELFF. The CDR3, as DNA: TGCAGCTTCGACAGGGAAGGATCGCGGGAGCTGTTTTTT.

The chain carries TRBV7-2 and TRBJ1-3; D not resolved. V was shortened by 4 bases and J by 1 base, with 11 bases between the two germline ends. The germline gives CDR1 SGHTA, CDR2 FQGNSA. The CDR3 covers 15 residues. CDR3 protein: CASSSTGDSGNTIYF. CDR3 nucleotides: TGTGCCAGCAGCTCAACTGGGGATTCTGGAAACACCATATATTTT.

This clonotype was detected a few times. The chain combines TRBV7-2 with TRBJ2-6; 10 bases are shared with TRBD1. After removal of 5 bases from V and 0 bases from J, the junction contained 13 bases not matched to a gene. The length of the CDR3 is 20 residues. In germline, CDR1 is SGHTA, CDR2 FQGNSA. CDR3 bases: TGTGCCAGCAGCCTTCCGGGACAGGGGCTCCCGACCTCTGGGGCCAACGTCCTGACTTTC. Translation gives CASSLPGQGLPTSGANVLTF. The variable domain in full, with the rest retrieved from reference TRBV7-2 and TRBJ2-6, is GAGVSQSPSNKVTEKGKDVELRCDPISGHTALYWYRQSLGQGLEFLIYFQGNSAPDKSGLPSDRFSAERTGGSVSTLTIQRTQQEDSAVYLCASSLPGQGLPTSGANVLTFGAGSRLTVL.

As DNA, the CDR3 is TGTGCCAGCAGCCCACTCCCGGGACAGTCATCTGGAAACACCATATATTTT. Residues: CASSPLPGQSSGNTIYF. V gene TRBV7-6 combines with J gene TRBJ1-3; 7 bases fit TRBD1. Germline V gives CDR1 SGHVS, CDR2 FNYEAQ. The CDR3 consists of 17 residues. V was pared by 5 bases and J by 1 base, with 11 bases of the junction left unmatched.

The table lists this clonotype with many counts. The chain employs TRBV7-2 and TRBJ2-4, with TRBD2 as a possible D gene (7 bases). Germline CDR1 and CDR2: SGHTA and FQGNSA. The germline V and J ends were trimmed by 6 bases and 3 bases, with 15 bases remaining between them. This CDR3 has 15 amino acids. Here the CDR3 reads CASRAQRGGKNIQYF. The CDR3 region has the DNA TGTGCCAGCAGGGCACAAAGGGGGGGCAAAAACATTCAGTACTTC.

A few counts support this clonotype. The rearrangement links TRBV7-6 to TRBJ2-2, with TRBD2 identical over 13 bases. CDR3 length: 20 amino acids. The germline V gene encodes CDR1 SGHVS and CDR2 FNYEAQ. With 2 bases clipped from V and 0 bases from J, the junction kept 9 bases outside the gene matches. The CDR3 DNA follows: TGTGCCAGCAGCTTACTCGCGGAACTAGCGGGGGGGCCGAACACCGGGGAGCTGTTTTTT. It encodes CASSLLAELAGGPNTGELFF.